A selection of T cell receptor beta chains follows, all from one sample in a study of blood T cell repertoires in COVID-19. Using immunoSEQ multiplex PCR, the repertoire was profiled, and TCRdb retains in-frame clones only, with some absent. Among about 180,000 clones, about 86% were seen once, and the ten largest hold about 8.6%. Sequencing was performed on peripheral blood. The receptors stem from a man between 50 and 59 years old with active or convalescent COVID-19. Both conserved end residues are part of each CDR3. D genes are given only for firm matches. For some rows the clone size is stated as once, few or many, or as a class when expanded; others skip it.

CDR3nt	CDR3aa	d_gene	abundance	len	v_gene	j_gene
TGTGCCAGCAGCCCTATGCCCACAGGGGTGAAGGGGCAGTTCTTC	CASSPMPTGVKGQFF	TRBD1	NA	15	TRBV14	TRBJ2-1
TGTGCCTGGAGTGTAGAAGGGGCGATGATCCAGAGCCAGCCCCAGCATTTT	CAWSVEGAMIQSQPQHF	NA	NA	17	TRBV30	TRBJ1-5
TGTGCCACCAGCAGAATGTACGGACAGATCCAATATGGCTACACCTTC	CATSRMYGQIQYGYTF	NA	NA	16	TRBV15	TRBJ1-2
TGTGCCAGCAGCTTAGGAGGGGTTACCGGGGAGCTGTTTTTT	CASSLGGVTGELFF	NA	few	14	TRBV5-5	TRBJ2-2
TGCAGCGTTGAAGGTCCGGGACTAGCGGGAGGCGAGCAGTTCTTC	CSVEGPGLAGGEQFF	TRBD2	once	15	TRBV29-1	TRBJ2-1
TGCGCCAGCCACCCGGCAGGGCAGGGACAATATAGGAGCAATCAGCCCCAGCATTTT	CASHPAGQGQYRSNQPQHF	NA	NA	19	TRBV4-1	TRBJ1-5
TGTGCCACCAGCAGAGGGTACGGGAGTCGTAATGAGCAGTTCTTC	CATSRGYGSRNEQFF	NA	NA	15	TRBV15	TRBJ2-1
TGTGCCAGCAGCCCCGTGTCTAGCGGGGGACCCTACGAGCAGTACTTC	CASSPVSSGGPYEQYF	TRBD2	NA	16	TRBV9	TRBJ2-7
TGTGCCAGCAGTACGACAGGGGTTGAAGAAAAACTGTTTTTT	CASSTTGVEEKLFF	TRBD1	NA	14	TRBV27	TRBJ1-4
TGTGCCAGCAGGGAGGACCCCGGGAGGAGCTACGAGCAGTACTTC	CASREDPGRSYEQYF	TRBD2	NA	15	TRBV6-5	TRBJ2-7
TGTGCCAGCTCCCGCGGACTAGCCGAGAACGAGCAGTTCTTC	CASSRGLAENEQFF	TRBD2	NA	14	TRBV18	TRBJ2-1
TGCAGCGTGAGGGTGACCGGGGAGCTGTTTTTT	CSVRVTGELFF	NA	NA	11	TRBV29-1	TRBJ2-2
TGTGCCAGCAGTTTGTGGCTAGCCCAGTACTTC	CASSLWLAQYF	NA	NA	11	TRBV6-2/TRBV6-3	TRBJ2-5
TGTGCCAGCAGCTTTAACGAGCTGAACACTGAAGCTTTCTTT	CASSFNELNTEAFF	NA	NA	14	TRBV3-1/TRBV3-2	TRBJ1-1
TGTGCCAGTAGTCCACAGGGAGGCAATCAGCCCCAGCATTTT	CASSPQGGNQPQHF	NA	NA	14	TRBV19	TRBJ1-5
TGTGCCAGCTCGGAAGGGGCGCAGCCCCAGCATTTT	CASSEGAQPQHF	NA	NA	12	TRBV18	TRBJ1-5
TGTGCCAGCAGAGGCAGGGGGCTGGATTATGGCTACACCTTC	CASRGRGLDYGYTF	TRBD1	NA	14	TRBV6-5	TRBJ1-2
TGCGCCAGCAGCCAAGTGTTCTCGGGAATAGAGCCCCAGCATTTT	CASSQVFSGIEPQHF	NA	NA	15	TRBV4-3	TRBJ1-5
TGTGCCAGCAGCCAAGATGCGGCTGGGTATGGCTACACCTTC	CASSQDAAGYGYTF	NA	NA	14	TRBV14	TRBJ1-2
TGTGCCAGCAGCCCACGGACTACCCGCTTGGCGCACAATGAGCAGTTCTTC	CASSPRTTRLAHNEQFF	NA	NA	17	TRBV14	TRBJ2-1
TGCGCCAGCAGCCCCTCGACAGGGGTCGAGCAGTACTTC	CASSPSTGVEQYF	TRBD1	NA	13	TRBV5-1	TRBJ2-7
TGCGCCAGCAGGGAGCGGGGGGGTTACAATGAGCAGTTCTTC	CASRERGGYNEQFF	TRBD2	NA	14	TRBV10-2	TRBJ2-1
TGTGCCAGTACCGTCTCGGGACAGTTGCTCTCTGGAAACACCATATATTTT	CASTVSGQLLSGNTIYF	TRBD1	once	17	TRBV19	TRBJ1-3
TGCGCCAGCAGCCAAGAGGGCGTGGGGACAGGGACCATAGGCTACACCTTC	CASSQEGVGTGTIGYTF	TRBD1	NA	17	TRBV4-3	TRBJ1-2
TGTGCCAGCAGTTCAGCTCCAGGTCCAGCTAACTATGGCTACACCTTC	CASSSAPGPANYGYTF	NA	NA	16	TRBV28	TRBJ1-2
TGCGCCAGCAGCTCCTACCCCGGACAGATGAATGAGCAGTTCTTC	CASSSYPGQMNEQFF	NA	NA	15	TRBV5-1	TRBJ2-1
TGTGCCAGCAGCGACACTCAGGGTTCTGGAAACACCATATATTTT	CASSDTQGSGNTIYF	NA	NA	15	TRBV2	TRBJ1-3
TGTGCCAGCAGCTTACCGACAGCCCCCCAGCCCCAGCATTTT	CASSLPTAPQPQHF	NA	NA	14	TRBV7-3	TRBJ1-5
TGCAGCGTCTGCGGCAGCCCCAGATCAGCGGGGTTCTACGAGCAGTACTTC	CSVCGSPRSAGFYEQYF	TRBD2	once	17	TRBV29-1	TRBJ2-7
TGTGCCAGTAGCCAAAACCCGACAGGCGATCAGCCCCAGCATTTT	CASSQNPTGDQPQHF	NA	NA	15	TRBV19	TRBJ1-5
TGTGCCAGCAGCTTATTGGCCGAGGCGCGTGGGGCCAACGTCCTGACTTTC	CASSLLAEARGANVLTF	NA	NA	17	TRBV7-9	TRBJ2-6
TGTGCCAGCAGTCGACAGGTCAATCAGCCCCAGCATTTT	CASSRQVNQPQHF	NA	few	13	TRBV12-3/TRBV12-4	TRBJ1-5
TGCGCCAGCAGCCAAGATAGAGGGCAGCCCTCCTACAATGAGCAGTTCTTC	CASSQDRGQPSYNEQFF	NA	NA	17	TRBV4-3	TRBJ2-1
TGTGCCTGGAGAACACAGCTATCTAATGAAAAACTGTTTTTT	CAWRTQLSNEKLFF	NA	NA	14	TRBV30	TRBJ1-4
TGTGCCAGCAGCAAAGATCAGGGTAGGGTGGCCGGGGAGCTGTTTTTT	CASSKDQGRVAGELFF	NA	NA	16	TRBV21-1	TRBJ2-2
TGCGCCAGCAGCCAAGAGAGTAGCGGAGCGTACGAGCAGTACTTC	CASSQESSGAYEQYF	NA	NA	15	TRBV4-1	TRBJ2-7
TGTGCCACCAGTGATGGGGGGGATGAAAAACTGTTTTTT	CATSDGGDEKLFF	NA	once	13	TRBV24-1	TRBJ1-4
TGTGCCAGCAGTTCGGGATCGCACGGGAGCTACACCTTC	CASSSGSHGSYTF	NA	NA	13	TRBV28	TRBJ1-2
TGCAGCGGCTACAGGGAGAGCTCCTACGAGCAGTACTTC	CSGYRESSYEQYF	NA	few	13	TRBV29-1	TRBJ2-7
TGTGCCAGCAGCTTGGAGGGTGGCTCTGGAAACACCATATATTTT	CASSLEGGSGNTIYF	NA	NA	15	TRBV7-9	TRBJ1-3
TGTGCCAGCAGCTTAGTTGTGGGGACAGGGGGCAGCAATCAGCCCCAGCATTTT	CASSLVVGTGGSNQPQHF	TRBD1	once	18	TRBV7-9	TRBJ1-5
TGCGCCAGCAGTGCCACAGGGGGTTTCAATTACGAGCAGTACTTC	CASSATGGFNYEQYF	TRBD1	NA	15	TRBV5-1	TRBJ2-7
TGTGCCAGCAGCCTAGGACAGGGGCGGGACTATGGCTACACCTTC	CASSLGQGRDYGYTF	TRBD1	NA	15	TRBV7-3	TRBJ1-2
TGTGCCAGCAGCCAAGAAGTTGGGGGGGGCGAGCAGTACTTC	CASSQEVGGGEQYF	TRBD2	NA	14	TRBV3-1/TRBV3-2	TRBJ2-7
TGTGCCAGCAGCCAAAACACCGGGGGCACTGAAGCTTTCTTT	CASSQNTGGTEAFF	NA	once	14	TRBV14	TRBJ1-1
TGTGCCATCAGTGGGGCAGACACCGGGGCCAACGTCCTGACTTTC	CAISGADTGANVLTF	NA	NA	15	TRBV10-3	TRBJ2-6
TGCAGCCCCGGGCAGGGACAGCAAGAGACCCAGTACTTC	CSPGQGQQETQYF	TRBD1	NA	13	TRBV29-1	TRBJ2-5
TGTGCCAGCAGGCCCTCTAGACACAGGGGGCAGGTAACAGAAGCTTTCTTT	CASRPSRHRGQVTEAFF	TRBD1	NA	17	TRBV6-4	TRBJ1-1
TGTGCCAGCTCACCACCGTCGGACAATGAGCAGTTCTTC	CASSPPSDNEQFF	NA	few	13	TRBV18	TRBJ2-1
TGTGCCACCAGTGATTCGGTTAGGGGATCTGAAGCTTTCTTT	CATSDSVRGSEAFF	NA	NA	14	TRBV24-1	TRBJ1-1
TGTGCCAGCAGCCTAGACAGGTATACTGAATATGGCTACACCTTC	CASSLDRYTEYGYTF	NA	once	15	TRBV28	TRBJ1-2
TGTGCCAGCAGCCAAGAGGTCAGGGTTAGTCTTAATGAGCAGTTCTTC	CASSQEVRVSLNEQFF	NA	NA	16	TRBV14	TRBJ2-1
TGTGCCAGCAGCTTAACAGGGGGCGATGGCTACACCTTC	CASSLTGGDGYTF	TRBD1	NA	13	TRBV7-3	TRBJ1-2
TGTGCCAGTAGACGGACAGCACCCGGGGCCAACGTCCTGACTTTC	CASRRTAPGANVLTF	NA	NA	15	TRBV19	TRBJ2-6
TGTGCCAGCAGCCTCAGACAGGGGGGAAACGAGCAGTACTTC	CASSLRQGGNEQYF	TRBD1	NA	14	TRBV3-1/TRBV3-2	TRBJ2-7
TGTGCCAGCTCACCGGGAGGGCCCCAGACCCAGTACTTC	CASSPGGPQTQYF	TRBD2	NA	13	TRBV18	TRBJ2-5
TGTGCCAGTAGTTATACCTTAGACTACGAGCAGTACTTC	CASSYTLDYEQYF	NA	NA	13	TRBV19	TRBJ2-7
TGTGCCAGCAGTTACGACCCCAGGGAAACTGAAGCTTTCTTT	CASSYDPRETEAFF	NA	NA	14	TRBV6-7	TRBJ1-1